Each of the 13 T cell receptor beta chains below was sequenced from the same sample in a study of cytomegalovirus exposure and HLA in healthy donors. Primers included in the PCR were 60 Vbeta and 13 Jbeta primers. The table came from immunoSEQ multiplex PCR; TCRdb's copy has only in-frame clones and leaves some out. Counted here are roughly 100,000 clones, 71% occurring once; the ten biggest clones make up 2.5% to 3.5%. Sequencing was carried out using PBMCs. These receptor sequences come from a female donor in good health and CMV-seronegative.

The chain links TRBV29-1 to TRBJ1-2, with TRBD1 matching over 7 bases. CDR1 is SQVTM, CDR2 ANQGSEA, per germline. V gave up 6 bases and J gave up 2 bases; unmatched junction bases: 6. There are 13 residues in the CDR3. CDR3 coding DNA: TGCAGCGTAGGGGACAGCAGAAACTATGGCTACACCTTC. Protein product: CSVGDSRNYGYTF. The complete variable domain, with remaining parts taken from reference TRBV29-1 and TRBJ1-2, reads SAVISQKPSRDICQRGTSLTIQCQVDSQVTMMFWYRQQPGQSLTLIATANQGSEATYESGFVIDKFPISRPNLTFSTLTVSNMSPEDSSIYLCSVGDSRNYGYTFGSGTRLTVV.

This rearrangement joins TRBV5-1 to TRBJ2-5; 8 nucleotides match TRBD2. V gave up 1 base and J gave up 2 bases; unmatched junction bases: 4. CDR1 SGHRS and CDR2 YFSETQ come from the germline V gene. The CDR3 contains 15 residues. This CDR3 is CASSLNSGTQETQYF. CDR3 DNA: TGCGCCAGCAGCTTGAATAGCGGGACTCAAGAGACCCAGTACTTC.

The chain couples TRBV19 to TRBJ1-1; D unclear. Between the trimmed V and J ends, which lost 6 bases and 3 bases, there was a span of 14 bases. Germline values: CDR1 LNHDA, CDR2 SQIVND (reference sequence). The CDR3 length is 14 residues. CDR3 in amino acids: CASRSQRRDTEAFF. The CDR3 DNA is TGTGCCAGTAGATCTCAGAGGAGGGACACTGAAGCTTTCTTT.

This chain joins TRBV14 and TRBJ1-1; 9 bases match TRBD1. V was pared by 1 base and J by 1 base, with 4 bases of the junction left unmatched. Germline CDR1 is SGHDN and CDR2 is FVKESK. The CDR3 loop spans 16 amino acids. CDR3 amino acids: CASSQGGTGRNTEAFF. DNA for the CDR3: TGTGCCAGCAGCCAAGGGGGGACAGGGAGGAACACTGAAGCTTTCTTT. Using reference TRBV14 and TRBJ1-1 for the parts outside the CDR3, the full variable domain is EAGVTQFPSHSVIEKGQTVTLRCDPISGHDNLYWYRRVMGKEIKFLLHFVKESKQDESGMPNNRFLAERTGGTYSTLKVQPAELEDSGVYFCASSQGGTGRNTEAFFGQGTRLTVV.

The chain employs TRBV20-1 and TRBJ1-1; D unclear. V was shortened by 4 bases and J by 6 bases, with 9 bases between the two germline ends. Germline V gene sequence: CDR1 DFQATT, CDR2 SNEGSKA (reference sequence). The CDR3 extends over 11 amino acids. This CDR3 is CSAKFGPEAFF. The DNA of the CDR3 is TGCAGTGCTAAGTTTGGGCCTGAAGCTTTCTTT.

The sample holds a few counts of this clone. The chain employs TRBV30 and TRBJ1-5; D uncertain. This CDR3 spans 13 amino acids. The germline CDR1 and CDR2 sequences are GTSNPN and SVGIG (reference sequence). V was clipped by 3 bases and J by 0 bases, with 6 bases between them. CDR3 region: CAWSGDSNQPQHF. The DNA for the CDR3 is TGTGCCTGGAGCGGGGATAGCAATCAGCCCCAGCATTTT.

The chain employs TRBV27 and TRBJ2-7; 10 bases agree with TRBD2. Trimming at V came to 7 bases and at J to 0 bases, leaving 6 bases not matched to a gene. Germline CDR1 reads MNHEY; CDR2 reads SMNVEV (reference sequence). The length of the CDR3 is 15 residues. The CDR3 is CASMRGLAASYEQYF. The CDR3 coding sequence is TGTGCCAGCATGCGTGGACTAGCGGCCTCCTACGAGCAGTACTTC.

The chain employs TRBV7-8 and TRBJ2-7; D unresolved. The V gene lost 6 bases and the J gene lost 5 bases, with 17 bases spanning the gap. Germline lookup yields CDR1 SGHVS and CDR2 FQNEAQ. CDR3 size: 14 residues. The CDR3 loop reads CASSPRRVTHEQYF. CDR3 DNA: TGTGCCAGCAGTCCCCGCCGGGTAACCCACGAGCAGTACTTC.

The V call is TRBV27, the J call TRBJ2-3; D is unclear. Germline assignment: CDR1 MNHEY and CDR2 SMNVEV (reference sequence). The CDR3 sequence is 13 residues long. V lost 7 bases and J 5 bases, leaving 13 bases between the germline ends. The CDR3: CASTQITGDTQYF. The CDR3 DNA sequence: TGTGCCAGCACCCAGATTACGGGAGATACGCAGTATTTT.

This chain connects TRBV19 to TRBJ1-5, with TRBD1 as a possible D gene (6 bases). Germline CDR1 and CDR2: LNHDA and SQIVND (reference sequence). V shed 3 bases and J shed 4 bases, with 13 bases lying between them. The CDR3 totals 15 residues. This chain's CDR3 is CASSIPQGGNQPQHF. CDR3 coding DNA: TGTGCCAGTAGTATTCCACAGGGCGGAAATCAGCCCCAGCATTTT.

The CDR3 loop reads CASSPISGHTEAFF. CDR3 bases: TGTGCCAGCTCACCAATATCAGGGCACACTGAAGCTTTCTTT. The chain links TRBV18 to TRBJ1-1; TRBD1 is a possible D gene (5 bases). The CDR3 runs 14 residues. Trimming took off 2 bases at V and 3 bases at J, with 10 bases between the two ends. The germline CDR1 and CDR2 sequences are KGHSH and LQKENI.

CDR3 protein: CASSSELAGGKYEQYF. DNA of the CDR3: TGCGCCAGCAGCTCCGAACTAGCGGGAGGAAAGTACGAGCAGTACTTC. V gene TRBV5-1 combines with J gene TRBJ2-7; 12 bases fit TRBD2. The CDR3 totals 16 residues. V trimming: 3 bases; J trimming: 4 bases; junction bases outside the gene matches: 8. CDR1 is SGHRS and CDR2 is YFSETQ in the germline V gene.

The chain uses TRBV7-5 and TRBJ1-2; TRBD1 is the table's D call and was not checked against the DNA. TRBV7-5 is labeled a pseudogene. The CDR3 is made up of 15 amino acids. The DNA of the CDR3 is TGTGCCAGAAGCTCCCTCCAGGGGGCTGGCTATGGCTACACCTTC. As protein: CARSSLQGAGYGYTF.